Following are 20 T cell receptor beta chains from one sample sequenced in a study of blood T cell repertoires in COVID-19. This table comes from immunoSEQ multiplex PCR, and its TCRdb copy is limited to in-frame clones, with some not included. The table lists about 300,000 clones, roughly nine tenths of them singletons, with over 2% in the top ten. The sequenced sample consisted of PBMCs or T cells enriched from blood (not recorded which). The receptors derive from a woman younger than 30 who had recovered from COVID-19.

The chain links TRBV14 to TRBJ2-1, with D tentatively TRBD2 (5 bases). The germline V gene has CDR1 SGHDN and CDR2 FVKESK. The V end was cut by 3 bases, the J end by 3 bases, with 15 bases between. The CDR3 is 16 residues long. The CDR3 loop is CASSHLRLISYNEQFF. The CDR3 DNA reads as TGTGCCAGCAGCCACCTAAGACTAATTAGCTACAATGAGCAGTTCTTC.

This chain joins TRBV24-1 and TRBJ1-5; TRBD1 matches 8 bases. With 3 bases clipped from V and 8 bases from J, the junction kept 5 bases outside the gene matches. Germline loops: CDR1 KGHDR, CDR2 SFDVKD. There are 14 residues in the CDR3. CDR3 region: CATSDTGTGKPQHF. For the CDR3, the DNA is TGTGCCACCAGTGATACCGGGACAGGAAAGCCCCAGCATTTT.

V usage is TRBV7-3 and J usage is TRBJ2-1; perhaps TRBD1 as D (5 bases). CDR3 length equals 14 residues. The V end lost 4 bases, the J end lost 5 bases, and 12 bases lay between the germline ends. Looked up from germline, CDR1 is SGHTA and CDR2 is FQGTGA. CDR3 in DNA: TGTGCCAGCAGCTCCCCCGACAGAGACAATGAGCAGTTCTTC. This encodes CASSSPDRDNEQFF.

The chain carries TRBV19 and TRBJ1-2; D remains unclear. The V end was cut by 7 bases, the J end by 2 bases, with 17 bases between. The CDR3 totals 15 residues. Germline loops: CDR1 LNHDA, CDR2 SQIVND (reference sequence). The CDR3 region has the DNA TGTGCCAGTACCACCACGCCTAGTCAGAACTATGGCTACACCTTC. Its translation: CASTTTPSQNYGYTF.

V usage is TRBV5-1 and J usage is TRBJ1-6; 10 nucleotides agree with TRBD1. Per germline, CDR1 SGHRS and CDR2 YFSETQ. The CDR3 covers 17 residues. With V trimmed by 2 bases and J by 7 bases, 9 bases remained unmatched. The CDR3: CASSFFSGQGGNSPLHF. CDR3 DNA sequence: TGCGCCAGCAGCTTCTTCAGTGGACAGGGGGGGAATTCACCCCTCCACTTT.

The rearrangement joins TRBV30 to TRBJ2-3; TRBD1 matches 8 bases. Germline values: CDR1 GTSNPN, CDR2 SVGIG (reference sequence). Trimming took 5 bases from V and 6 from J; bases not matched to a gene: 10. The CDR3 consists of 14 residues. DNA for the CDR3: TGTGCCTGGTTTGGACAGGGAGCGTGGGATACGCAGTATTTT. Residues: CAWFGQGAWDTQYF. The variable domain in full, completed from reference TRBV30 and TRBJ2-3, reads SQTIHQWPATLVQPVGSPLSLECTVEGTSNPNLYWYRQAAGRGLQLLFYSVGIGQISSEVPQNLSASRPQDRQFILSSKKLLLSDSGFYLCAWFGQGAWDTQYFGPGTRLTVL.

A note on this clone: Within the sample, other DNA sequences also encode this same CDR3. V gene TRBV27 combines with J gene TRBJ2-1; 10 positions match TRBD2. J was trimmed by 6 bases and V by 5 bases; bases with no gene match: 10. The CDR3 length is 16 residues. Germline values: CDR1 MNHEY, CDR2 SMNVEV (reference sequence). CDR3 coding DNA: TGTGCCAGCAGTCCCCTTCCAGCGGGGGGGCCCAATGAGCAGTTCTTC. It codes for CASSPLPAGGPNEQFF.

This CDR3 is CASSATSGQETQYF. The CDR3 DNA reads TGCGCCAGCAGCGCTACTAGCGGCCAAGAGACCCAGTACTTC. V is TRBV5-1 and J is TRBJ2-5; TRBD2 agrees at 8 bases. V shed 4 bases, J shed 1 base, and the junction held 3 bases outside the gene matches. The CDR3 is made up of 14 amino acids. Germline V gene lookup returns CDR1 SGHRS and CDR2 YFSETQ.

The chain recombines TRBV18 with TRBJ1-5, with TRBD1 identical over 9 bases. The germline V gene encodes CDR1 KGHSH and CDR2 LQKENI. J lost 2 bases, V lost 4 bases, and 9 bases had no gene match. CDR3 length equals 17 residues. CDR3 region: CASSRSGQGRGNQPQHF. The CDR3 nucleotides read TGTGCCAGCTCACGCTCGGGACAGGGCCGGGGCAATCAGCCCCAGCATTTT.

In DNA form, the CDR3 reads TGTGCCAGCAGCTCACCCCCAGGGGGCACTGAAGCTTTCTTT. Translated: CASSSPPGGTEAFF. The V gene is TRBV7-9, the J gene TRBJ1-1, with 7 bases fitting TRBD1. The V gene end was trimmed by 4 bases and the J gene end by 4 bases; junction bases not matched to a gene: 6. The CDR3 totals 14 residues. Germline V gene lookup returns CDR1 SEHNR and CDR2 FQNEAQ (reference sequence).

The chain is built from TRBV30 and TRBJ1-5; 7 nucleotides match TRBD1. CDR1 GTSNPN and CDR2 SVGIG come from the germline V gene (reference sequence). J was trimmed by 6 bases and V by 0 bases; bases with no gene match: 5. CDR3 length: 14 amino acids. The CDR3 coding sequence is TGTGCCTGGAGTGTAGGGGGCCCTGGTCAGCCCCAGCATTTT. Its translation: CAWSVGGPGQPQHF.

V and J are TRBV4-3 and TRBJ1-4, with 8 bases matching TRBD1. Losses at the gene ends were 0 bases for V and 8 bases for J; bases not matched to a gene: 8. The V gene's germline CDR1 is LGHNA and CDR2 YSLEER. The CDR3 runs 16 residues. The CDR3 is CASSQEWTGTGEKLFF. CDR3 coding DNA: TGCGCCAGCAGCCAAGAGTGGACAGGGACCGGGGAAAAACTGTTTTTT.

The chain has TRBV10-3 and TRBJ1-5; D remains ambiguous. V was shortened by 4 bases and J by 1 base, with 8 bases between the two germline ends. There are 14 residues in the CDR3. Looked up from germline, CDR1 is ENHRY and CDR2 is SYGVKD. The CDR3 is CAISVGGSNQPQHF. CDR3 bases: TGTGCCATCAGTGTGGGAGGCAGCAATCAGCCCCAGCATTTT.

The rearrangement joins TRBV4-1 to TRBJ1-4; 8 nucleotides agree with TRBD1. The CDR3 extends over 15 amino acids. With 4 bases clipped from V and 2 bases from J, the junction kept 3 bases outside the gene matches. Germline CDR1 and CDR2: MGHRA and YSYEKL. In nucleotides, the CDR3 is TGCGCCAGCAGCCTCTGGACAGGGACTAATGAAAAACTGTTTTTT. It specifies CASSLWTGTNEKLFF.

The chain joins TRBV10-2 to TRBJ2-7; the match to TRBD2 covers 10 bases. Per the germline V gene, CDR1 is WSHSY and CDR2 is SAAADI. Unmatched junction bases numbered 9, after V lost 2 bases and J lost 5 bases. The CDR3 runs to 16 residues. The CDR3 reads CASSELDWTSGNEQYF. The CDR3 coding sequence is TGCGCCAGCAGTGAGCTGGATTGGACTAGCGGCAACGAGCAGTACTTC.

The count of this clone is one. The chain recombines TRBV5-1 with TRBJ1-1, with a possible D match to TRBD1 (5 bases). CDR1 and CDR2 (germline): SGHRS, YFSETQ. Between the trimmed V and J ends, which lost 2 bases and 0 bases, there was a span of 17 bases. The CDR3 covers 17 residues. This chain's CDR3 is CASSLWSPTDMNTEAFF. In nucleotides, the CDR3 is TGCGCCAGCAGCTTATGGTCCCCGACAGACATGAACACTGAAGCTTTCTTT.

The genes are TRBV28 and TRBJ2-5; 9 nucleotides agree with TRBD1. Losses at the gene ends were 7 bases for V and 5 bases for J; bases not matched to a gene: 8. There are 14 residues in the CDR3. Per the germline V gene, CDR1 is MDHEN and CDR2 is SYDVKM. In DNA form, the CDR3 reads TGTGCCAGCAATACACAGGGGGCGCGGGAGACCCAGTACTTC. The encoded protein is CASNTQGARETQYF.

The CDR3 sequence: CASSLSRDRGYGYTF. The DNA of the CDR3 is TGCGCCAGCAGCTTGAGCCGGGACAGGGGCTATGGCTACACCTTC. The V and J genes are TRBV5-1 and TRBJ1-2; 10 bases align to TRBD1. The trim removed 1 base at V and 4 bases at J, leaving 4 bases unmatched. CDR3 length: 15 residues. CDR1 SGHRS and CDR2 YFSETQ come from the germline V gene.

V and J are TRBV11-2 and TRBJ2-2; 7 bases map to TRBD1. This CDR3 contains 17 residues. The junction had 9 bases not matched to a gene; V was cut back by 1 base and J by 4 bases. Germline CDR1 and CDR2: SGHAT and FQNNGV. In DNA form, the CDR3 reads TGTGCCAGCAGCTTAGGAGGGGGCCGGGTTGGCACCGGGGAGCTGTTTTTT. Its translation: CASSLGGGRVGTGELFF. The full variable domain, in which reference TRBV11-2 and TRBJ2-2 provide the parts outside the CDR3, is EAGVAQSPRYKIIEKRQSVAFWCNPISGHATLYWYQQILGQGPKLLIQFQNNGVVDDSQLPKDRFSAERLKGVDSTLKIQPAKLEDSAVYLCASSLGGGRVGTGELFFGEGSRLTVL.

The chain uses TRBV23-1 and TRBJ1-1; D is undetermined. Being an ORF, TRBV23-1 has a function that is uncertain. CDR3 length equals 15 residues. The V and J ends lost 2 bases and 3 bases respectively, with 13 bases between them. The CDR3 sequence is CASSQPDKADTEAFF. DNA for the CDR3: TGCGCCAGCAGTCAACCCGATAAGGCGGACACTGAAGCTTTCTTT.